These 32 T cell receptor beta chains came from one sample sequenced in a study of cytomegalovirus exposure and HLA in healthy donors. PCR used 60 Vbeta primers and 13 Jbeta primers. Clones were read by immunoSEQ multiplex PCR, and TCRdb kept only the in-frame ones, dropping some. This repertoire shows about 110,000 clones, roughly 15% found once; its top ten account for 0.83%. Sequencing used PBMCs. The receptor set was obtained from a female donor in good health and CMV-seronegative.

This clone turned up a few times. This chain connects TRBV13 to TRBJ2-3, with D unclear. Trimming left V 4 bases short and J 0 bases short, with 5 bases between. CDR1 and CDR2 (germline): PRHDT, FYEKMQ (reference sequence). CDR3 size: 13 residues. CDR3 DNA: TGTGCCAGCAGCTCGGGTAGCACAGATACGCAGTATTTT. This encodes CASSSGSTDTQYF.

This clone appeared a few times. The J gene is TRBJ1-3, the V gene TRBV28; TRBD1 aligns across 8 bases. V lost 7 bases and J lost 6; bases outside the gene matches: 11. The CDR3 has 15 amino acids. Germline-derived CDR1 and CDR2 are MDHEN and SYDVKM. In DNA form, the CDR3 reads TGTGCCAGCACCCTTAGGTGGACAGGGAAAAACACCATATATTTT. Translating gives CASTLRWTGKNTIYF.

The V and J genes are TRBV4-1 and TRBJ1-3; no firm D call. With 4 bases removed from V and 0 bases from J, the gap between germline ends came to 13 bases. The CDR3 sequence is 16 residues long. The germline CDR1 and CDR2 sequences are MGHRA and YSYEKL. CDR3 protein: CASSPLGRYSGNTIYF. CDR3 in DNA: TGCGCCAGCAGCCCCCTGGGCCGCTACTCTGGAAACACCATATATTTT.

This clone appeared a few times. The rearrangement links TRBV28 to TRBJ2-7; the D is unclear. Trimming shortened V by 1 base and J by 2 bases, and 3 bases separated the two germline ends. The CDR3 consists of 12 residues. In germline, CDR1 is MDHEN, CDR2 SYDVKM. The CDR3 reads CASSLYTYEQYF. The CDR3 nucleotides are TGTGCCAGCAGTTTATATACCTACGAGCAGTACTTC.

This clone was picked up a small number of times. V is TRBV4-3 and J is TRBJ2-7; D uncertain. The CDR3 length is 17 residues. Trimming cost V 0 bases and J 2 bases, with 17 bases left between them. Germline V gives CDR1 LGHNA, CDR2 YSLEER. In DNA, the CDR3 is TGCGCCAGCAGCCAAGATCCCCTAGGCGCGAACCCCTACGAGCAGTACTTC. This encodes CASSQDPLGANPYEQYF.

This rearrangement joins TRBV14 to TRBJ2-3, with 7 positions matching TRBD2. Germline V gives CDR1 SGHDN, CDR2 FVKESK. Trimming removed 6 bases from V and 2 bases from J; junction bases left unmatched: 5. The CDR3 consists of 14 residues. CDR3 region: CASRHSGYTDTQYF. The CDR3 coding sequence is TGTGCCAGCAGACATAGCGGGTACACAGATACGCAGTATTTT.

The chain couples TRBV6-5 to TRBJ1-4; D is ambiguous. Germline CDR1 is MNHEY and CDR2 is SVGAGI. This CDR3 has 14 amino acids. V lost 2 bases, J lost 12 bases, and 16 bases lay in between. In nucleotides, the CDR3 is TGTGCCAGCAGTTACGAGAGTGGTACCCTCGAACTGTTTTTT. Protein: CASSYESGTLELFF.

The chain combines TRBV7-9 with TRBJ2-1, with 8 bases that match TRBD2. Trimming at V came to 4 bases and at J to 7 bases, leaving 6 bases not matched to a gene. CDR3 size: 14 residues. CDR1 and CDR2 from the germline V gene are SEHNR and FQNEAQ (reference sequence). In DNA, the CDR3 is TGTGCCAGCAGCTCCGGGACTAGTGGGAATGAGCAGTTCTTC. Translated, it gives CASSSGTSGNEQFF.

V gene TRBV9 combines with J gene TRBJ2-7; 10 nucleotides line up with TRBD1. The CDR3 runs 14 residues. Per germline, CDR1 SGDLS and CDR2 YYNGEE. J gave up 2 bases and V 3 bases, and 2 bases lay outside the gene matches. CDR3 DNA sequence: TGTGCCAGCAGCGGGACAGGGGGACCCTACGAGCAGTACTTC. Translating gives CASSGTGGPYEQYF.

The CDR3, as DNA: TGTGCCAGCAGACGACTGGCGGTAAATGAAAAACTGTTTTTT. It translates to CASRRLAVNEKLFF. The rearrangement uses TRBV6-5 and TRBJ1-4; D unclear. Germline assignment: CDR1 MNHEY and CDR2 SVGAGI. V gave up 6 bases and J gave up 5 bases, with 13 bases separating them. CDR3 length equals 14 residues.

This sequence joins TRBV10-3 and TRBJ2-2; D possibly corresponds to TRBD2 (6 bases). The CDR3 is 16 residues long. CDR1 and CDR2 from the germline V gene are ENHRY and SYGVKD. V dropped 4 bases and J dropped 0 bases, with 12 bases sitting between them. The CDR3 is CAISGFGGTNTGELFF. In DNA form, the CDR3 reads TGTGCCATCAGTGGATTCGGCGGGACGAACACCGGGGAGCTGTTTTTT.

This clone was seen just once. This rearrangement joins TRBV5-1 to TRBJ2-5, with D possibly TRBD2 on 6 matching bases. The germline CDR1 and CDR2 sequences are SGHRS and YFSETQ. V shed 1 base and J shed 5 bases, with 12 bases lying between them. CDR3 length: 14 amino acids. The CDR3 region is CASSLLFGGETQYF. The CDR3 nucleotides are TGCGCCAGCAGCTTGCTCTTTGGGGGGGAGACCCAGTACTTC. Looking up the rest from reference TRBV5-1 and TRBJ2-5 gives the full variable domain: KAGVTQTPRYLIKTRGQQVTLSCSPISGHRSVSWYQQTPGQGLQFLFEYFSETQRNKGNFPGRFSGRQFSNSRSEMNVSTLELGDSALYLCASSLLFGGETQYFGPGTRLLVL.

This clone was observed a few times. CDR3 coding DNA: TGCAGCGTTAACGAGCGGGAGGGCGTCGGGCAGTTCTTC. This gives the protein CSVNEREGVGQFF. The genes are TRBV29-1 and TRBJ2-1; 10 nucleotides match TRBD2. The CDR3 sequence is 13 residues long. V lost 5 bases to trimming and J lost 12 bases; unmatched junction nucleotides: 10. CDR1 is SQVTM and CDR2 is ANQGSEA in the germline V gene.

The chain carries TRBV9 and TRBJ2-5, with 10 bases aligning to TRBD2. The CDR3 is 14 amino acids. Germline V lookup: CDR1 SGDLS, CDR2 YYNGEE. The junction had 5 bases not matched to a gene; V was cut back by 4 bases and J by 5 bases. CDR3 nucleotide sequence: TGTGCCAGCAGCCCCCATAGCGGGAGGGAGACCCAGTACTTC. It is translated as CASSPHSGRETQYF.

CDR3 sequence (DNA): TGTGCCAGCAGCTTAGATAGGACAGTCAGTTACGAGCAGTACTTC. Translated: CASSLDRTVSYEQYF. The chain employs TRBV7-8 and TRBJ2-7; D may be TRBD1 (6 bases). Between the trimmed V and J ends, which lost 1 base and 4 bases, there was a span of 14 bases. The length of the CDR3 is 15 residues. The V gene's germline CDR1 is SGHVS and CDR2 FQNEAQ.

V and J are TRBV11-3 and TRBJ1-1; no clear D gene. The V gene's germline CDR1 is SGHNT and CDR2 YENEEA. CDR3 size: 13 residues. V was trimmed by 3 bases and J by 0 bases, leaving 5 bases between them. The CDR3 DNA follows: TGTGCCAGCAGCTTGGCGGTGAACACTGAAGCTTTCTTT. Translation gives CASSLAVNTEAFF. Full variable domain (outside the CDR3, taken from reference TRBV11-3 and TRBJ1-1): EAGVVQSPRYKIIEKKQPVAFWCNPISGHNTLYWYLQNLGQGPELLIRYENEEAVDDSQLPKDRFSAERLKGVDSTLKIQPAELGDSAVYLCASSLAVNTEAFFGQGTRLTVV.

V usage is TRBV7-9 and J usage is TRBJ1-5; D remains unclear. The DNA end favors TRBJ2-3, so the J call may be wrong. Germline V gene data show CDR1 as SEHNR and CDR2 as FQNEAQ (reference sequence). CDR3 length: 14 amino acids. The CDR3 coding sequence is TGTGCCAGCAGCTCCCAGGCTACAGATCAGCCCCAGTATTTT. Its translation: CASSSQATDQPQYF.

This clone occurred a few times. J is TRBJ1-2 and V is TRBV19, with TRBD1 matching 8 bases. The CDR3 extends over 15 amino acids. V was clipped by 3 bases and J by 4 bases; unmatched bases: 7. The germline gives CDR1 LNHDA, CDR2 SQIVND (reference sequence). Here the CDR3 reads CASSMGTGGPYGYTF. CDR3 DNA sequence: TGTGCCAGTAGTATGGGGACAGGTGGGCCCTATGGCTACACCTTC.

CDR3 sequence: CASSLGTGSPEQFF. The CDR3 DNA reads TGTGCCAGCAGCTTAGGGACAGGGTCTCCTGAGCAGTTCTTC. The chain couples TRBV7-6 to TRBJ2-1; 8 positions match TRBD1. CDR3 length: 14 amino acids. With 1 base clipped from V and 9 bases from J, the junction kept 5 bases outside the gene matches. Germline loops: CDR1 SGHVS, CDR2 FNYEAQ.

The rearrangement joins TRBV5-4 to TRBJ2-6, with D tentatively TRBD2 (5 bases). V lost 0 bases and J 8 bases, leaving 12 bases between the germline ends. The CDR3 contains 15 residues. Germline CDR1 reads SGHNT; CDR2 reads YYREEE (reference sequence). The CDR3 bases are TGTGCCAGCAGCTTGGACGGCGGACTGCCCAACGTCCTGACTTTC. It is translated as CASSLDGGLPNVLTF.

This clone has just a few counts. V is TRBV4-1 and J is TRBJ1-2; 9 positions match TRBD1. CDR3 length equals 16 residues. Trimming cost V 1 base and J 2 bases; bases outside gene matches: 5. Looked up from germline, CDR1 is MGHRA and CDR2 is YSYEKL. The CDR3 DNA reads TGCGCCAGCAGCCAAGCCAAGGACAGGGGCAACTATGGCTACACCTTC. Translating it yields CASSQAKDRGNYGYTF.

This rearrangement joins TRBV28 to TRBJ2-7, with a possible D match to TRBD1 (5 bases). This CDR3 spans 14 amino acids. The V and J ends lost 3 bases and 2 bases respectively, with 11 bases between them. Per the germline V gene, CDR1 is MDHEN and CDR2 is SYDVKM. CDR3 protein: CASSFHRMPYEQYF. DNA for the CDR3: TGTGCCAGCAGTTTTCACAGGATGCCCTACGAGCAGTACTTC.

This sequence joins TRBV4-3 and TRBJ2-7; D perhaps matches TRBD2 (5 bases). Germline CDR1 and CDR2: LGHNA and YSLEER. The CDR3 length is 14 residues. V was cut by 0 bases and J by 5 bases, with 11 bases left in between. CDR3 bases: TGCGCCAGCAGCCAAGATGCTAGCTTGGACGAGCAGTACTTC. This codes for CASSQDASLDEQYF.

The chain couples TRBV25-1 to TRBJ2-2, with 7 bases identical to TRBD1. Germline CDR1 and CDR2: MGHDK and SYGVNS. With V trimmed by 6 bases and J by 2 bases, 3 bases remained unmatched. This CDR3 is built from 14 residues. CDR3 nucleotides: TGTGCCAGCAGGACAGGGATAAACACCGGGGAGCTGTTTTTT. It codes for CASRTGINTGELFF. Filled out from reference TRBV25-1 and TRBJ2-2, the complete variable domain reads EADIYQTPRYLVIGTGKKITLECSQTMGHDKMYWYQQDPGMELHLIHYSYGVNSTEKGDLSSESTVSRIRTEHFPLTLESARPSHTSQYLCASRTGINTGELFFGEGSRLTVL.

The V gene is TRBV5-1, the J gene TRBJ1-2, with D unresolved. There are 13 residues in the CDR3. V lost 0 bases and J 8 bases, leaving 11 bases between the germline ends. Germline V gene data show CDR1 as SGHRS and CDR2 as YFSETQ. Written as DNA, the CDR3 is TGCGCCAGCAGCTTGGTGGGAGGGAACGGCTACACCTTC. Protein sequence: CASSLVGGNGYTF.

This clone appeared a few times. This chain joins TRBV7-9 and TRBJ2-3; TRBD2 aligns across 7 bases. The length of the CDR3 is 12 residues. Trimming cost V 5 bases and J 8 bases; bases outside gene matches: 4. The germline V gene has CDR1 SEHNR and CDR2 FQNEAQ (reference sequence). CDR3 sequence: CASSPPGGTQYF. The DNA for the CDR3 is TGTGCCAGCAGCCCACCGGGGGGTACGCAGTATTTT.

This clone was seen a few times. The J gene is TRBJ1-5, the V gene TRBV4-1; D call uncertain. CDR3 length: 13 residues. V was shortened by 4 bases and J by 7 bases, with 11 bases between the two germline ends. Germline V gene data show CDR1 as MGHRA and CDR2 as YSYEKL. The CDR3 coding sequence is TGCGCCAGCAGCCTCCAGGCCCGGCAGCCCCAGCATTTT. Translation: CASSLQARQPQHF.

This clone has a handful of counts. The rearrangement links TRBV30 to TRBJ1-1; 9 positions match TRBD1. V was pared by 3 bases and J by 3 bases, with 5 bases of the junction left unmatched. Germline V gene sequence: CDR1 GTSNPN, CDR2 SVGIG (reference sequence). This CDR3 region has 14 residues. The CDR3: CAWSRDRADTEAFF. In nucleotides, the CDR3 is TGTGCCTGGAGCCGGGACAGGGCCGACACTGAAGCTTTCTTT.

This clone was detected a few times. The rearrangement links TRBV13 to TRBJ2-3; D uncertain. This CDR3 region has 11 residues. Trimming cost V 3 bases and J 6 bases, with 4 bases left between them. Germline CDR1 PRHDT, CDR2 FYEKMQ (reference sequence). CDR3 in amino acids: CASSFGDTQYF. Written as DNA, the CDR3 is TGTGCCAGCAGCTTCGGGGATACGCAGTATTTT.

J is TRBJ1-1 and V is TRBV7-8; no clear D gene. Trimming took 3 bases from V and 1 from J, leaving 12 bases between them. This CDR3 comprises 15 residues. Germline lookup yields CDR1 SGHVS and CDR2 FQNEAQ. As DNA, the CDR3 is TGTGCCAGCAGCTTCTCGATCGGAGCGAACACTGAAGCTTTCTTT. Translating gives CASSFSIGANTEAFF. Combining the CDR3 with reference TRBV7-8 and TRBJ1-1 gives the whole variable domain GAGVSQSPRYKVAKRGQDVALRCDPISGHVSLFWYQQALGQGPEFLTYFQNEAQLDKSGLPSDRFFAERPEGSVSTLKIQRTQQEDSAVYLCASSFSIGANTEAFFGQGTRLTVV.

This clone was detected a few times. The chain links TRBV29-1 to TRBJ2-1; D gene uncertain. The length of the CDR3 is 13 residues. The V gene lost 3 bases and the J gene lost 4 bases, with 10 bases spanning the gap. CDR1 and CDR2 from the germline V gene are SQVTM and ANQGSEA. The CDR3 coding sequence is TGCAGCGTTGACCAGGAACCATACAATGAGCAGTTCTTC. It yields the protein CSVDQEPYNEQFF.

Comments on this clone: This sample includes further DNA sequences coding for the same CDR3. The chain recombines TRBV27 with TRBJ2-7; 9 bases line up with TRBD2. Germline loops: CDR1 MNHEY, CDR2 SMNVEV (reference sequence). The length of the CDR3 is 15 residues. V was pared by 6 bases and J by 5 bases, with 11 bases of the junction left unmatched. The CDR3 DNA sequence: TGTGCCAGCAGCTTAAGGCGGGAGGGCCCCAACGAGCAGTACTTC. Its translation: CASSLRREGPNEQYF.